The clone carrying this T cell receptor beta chain was found many times. Having ophthalmopathy, the donors showed moderate-to-severe activity, CAS ≥3 and NOSPECS ≥4, with disease lasting under 3 months. Additional autoimmune diseases, uncontrolled infections, pregnancy or lactation disqualified patients. From fresh peripheral blood, 10 ml in volume, the PBMCs were obtained. These data belong to a study of Graves' ophthalmopathy and Graves' hyperthyroidism. Turning to the study itself: Peripheral blood was gathered at the point of initial diagnosis, before any treatment started.

CDR3 length: 14 amino acids. Deletions cut 1 base from V and 2 bases from J, with 11 bases between. Germline V gene lookup returns CDR1 DFQATT and CDR2 SNEGSKA (reference sequence). Transcripts of RNA were the source for amplifying TCR beta CDR3 regions. An opening RT-PCR round employed HTBI primers and preceded a second-round multiplex PCR. MiXCR was run by TCRdb on the multiplex PCR reads, yielding one entry per CDR3 protein. This table holds about 480,000 distinct CDR3 sequences, 14% found once. Specimen: blood. The chain combines TRBV20-1 with TRBJ1-1; maybe TRBD1 (5 bases). The TCR was taken from a woman aged 30 to 39 with Graves' ophthalmopathy. CDR3 protein: CSARGERGNTEAFF. The CDR3 DNA sequence: TGCAGTGCTAGAGGGGAAAGGGGTAACACTGAAGCTTTCTTT.